Listed below are T cell receptor beta chains from one sample, sequenced in a study of regulatory T cells in long-lasting Graves disease. In TCRdb, the multiplex PCR reads were re-called with MiXCR into one record per CDR3 protein. The table shows roughly 360,000 distinct CDR3 sequences, with 10% to 15% occurring only once. This sample was shared with a second study, whose subject was T cells in Graves' hyperthyroidism and ophthalmopathy.

The sample consisted of peripheral blood mononuclear cells (PBMCs), taken at new diagnosis, from a patient treated with antithyroid drugs. The receptors here all came from a woman aged 18-29 years with Graves disease. The CDR3 runs from the conserved cysteine through the conserved F or W. A D gene is named only where the DNA matches it firmly. Clone size is not always given. Where it is, it says once, few, many or a class for expanded clones.

d_call: TRBD1
clone_size: many
j_call: TRBJ1-5
v_call: TRBV2
cdr3_aa: CASRGQYSNQPQHF
cdr3_nt: TGTGCCAGCAGGGGACAGTATAGCAATCAGCCCCAGCATTTT

d_call: TRBD2
clone_size: many
j_call: TRBJ2-6
v_call: TRBV18
cdr3_aa: CASSGLAGDGANVLTF
cdr3_nt: TGTGCCAGCTCTGGACTAGCGGGAGATGGGGCCAACGTCCTGACTTTC

d_call: -
clone_size: many
j_call: TRBJ2-5
v_call: TRBV7-9
cdr3_aa: CASSLVLGYQETQYF
cdr3_nt: TGTGCCAGCAGCTTAGTATTGGGATACCAAGAGACCCAGTACTTC

d_call: TRBD2
clone_size: many
j_call: TRBJ2-7
v_call: TRBV5-1
cdr3_aa: CASRLGAGGPYEQYF
cdr3_nt: TGCGCCAGCAGACTGGGAGCGGGAGGCCCCTACGAGCAGTACTTC

d_call: TRBD1
clone_size: few
j_call: TRBJ2-2
v_call: TRBV9
cdr3_aa: CASSVGQGLSPGELFF
cdr3_nt: TGTGCCAGCAGCGTGGGACAGGGCCTCTCTCCGGGGGAGCTGTTTTTT

d_call: -
clone_size: -
j_call: TRBJ1-2
v_call: TRBV12-3/TRBV12-4
cdr3_aa: CASTGLYGYTF
cdr3_nt: TGTGCCAGCACCGGTCTCTACGGCTACACCTTC

d_call: -
clone_size: many
j_call: TRBJ2-1
v_call: TRBV9
cdr3_aa: CASSVGPTGYEQFF
cdr3_nt: TGTGCCAGCAGCGTAGGCCCTACAGGTTATGAGCAGTTCTTC

d_call: TRBD1
clone_size: -
j_call: TRBJ2-1
v_call: TRBV27
cdr3_aa: CASSDGDRPYNEQFF
cdr3_nt: TGTGCCAGCAGCGATGGGGACAGGCCTTACAATGAGCAGTTCTTC

d_call: TRBD2
clone_size: many
j_call: TRBJ2-1
v_call: TRBV15
cdr3_aa: CATSRDNAGGPTGQFF
cdr3_nt: TGTGCCACCAGCAGAGATAACGCGGGAGGGCCCACGGGGCAGTTCTTC

d_call: TRBD1
clone_size: many
j_call: TRBJ1-1
v_call: TRBV20-1
cdr3_aa: CSAKETGGGGTEAFF
cdr3_nt: TGCAGTGCCAAGGAAACAGGGGGAGGAGGCACTGAAGCTTTCTTT

d_call: -
clone_size: many
j_call: TRBJ1-4
v_call: TRBV20-1
cdr3_aa: CSASVGSYEKLFF
cdr3_nt: TGCAGTGCCAGTGTGGGGTCATATGAAAAACTGTTTTTT

d_call: -
clone_size: many
j_call: TRBJ2-4
v_call: TRBV12-3/TRBV12-4
cdr3_aa: CASSLRDGFGIQYF
cdr3_nt: TGTGCCAGCAGTTTAAGGGATGGTTTCGGCATTCAGTACTTC

d_call: -
clone_size: few
j_call: TRBJ2-1
v_call: TRBV4-1
cdr3_aa: CASSQNTGYFSYNEQFF
cdr3_nt: TGCGCCAGCAGCCAGAACACAGGGTATTTCTCCTACAATGAGCAGTTCTTC

d_call: -
clone_size: many
j_call: TRBJ1-3
v_call: TRBV11-2
cdr3_aa: CASSQTGSGNTIYF
cdr3_nt: TGTGCCAGCAGCCAGACAGGCTCTGGAAACACCATATATTTT

d_call: TRBD2
clone_size: many
j_call: TRBJ2-1
v_call: TRBV28
cdr3_aa: CASSVGGDNEQFF
cdr3_nt: TGTGCCAGCAGTGTTGGGGGGGACAATGAGCAGTTCTTC

d_call: -
clone_size: many
j_call: TRBJ1-5
v_call: TRBV12-3/TRBV12-4
cdr3_aa: CASSPNWGINQPQHF
cdr3_nt: TGTGCCAGCAGTCCAAATTGGGGAATCAATCAGCCCCAGCATTTT

d_call: TRBD2
clone_size: many
j_call: TRBJ2-3
v_call: TRBV7-9
cdr3_aa: CASSLIAGARDTQYF
cdr3_nt: TGTGCCAGCAGCTTAATTGCGGGAGCGAGAGATACGCAGTATTTT

d_call: -
clone_size: many
j_call: TRBJ2-5
v_call: TRBV3-1
cdr3_aa: CASSQDQGVWETQYF
cdr3_nt: TGTGCCAGCAGCCAAGATCAAGGGGTATGGGAGACCCAGTACTTC

d_call: TRBD2
clone_size: few
j_call: TRBJ2-6
v_call: TRBV5-1
cdr3_aa: CASSRSRGARGANVLTF
cdr3_nt: TGCGCCAGCAGCCGATCGCGGGGGGCGAGGGGGGCCAACGTCCTGACTTTC

d_call: TRBD1
clone_size: many
j_call: TRBJ1-5
v_call: TRBV4-2
cdr3_aa: CASSRRSKQGNQPQHF
cdr3_nt: TGTGCCAGCAGCCGCCGATCCAAACAGGGGAATCAGCCCCAGCATTTT

d_call: -
clone_size: few
j_call: TRBJ1-2
v_call: TRBV7-9
cdr3_aa: CASSLLAVNYGYTF
cdr3_nt: TGTGCCAGCAGCTTATTAGCGGTTAACTATGGCTACACCTTC

d_call: -
clone_size: many
j_call: TRBJ2-1
v_call: TRBV2
cdr3_aa: CASTKGLRNERFF
cdr3_nt: TGTGCCAGCACCAAGGGCCTCAGGAATGAGCGGTTCTTC

d_call: TRBD2
clone_size: many
j_call: TRBJ2-1
v_call: TRBV28
cdr3_aa: CASSRFSGGSHNEQFF
cdr3_nt: TGTGCCAGCAGTCGCTTTAGCGGGGGGTCGCACAATGAGCAGTTCTTC

d_call: -
clone_size: few
j_call: TRBJ2-5
v_call: TRBV7-9
cdr3_aa: CASSAHRGGDQETQYF
cdr3_nt: TGTGCCAGCAGCGCCCACAGGGGAGGGGATCAAGAGACCCAGTACTTC

d_call: -
clone_size: few
j_call: TRBJ1-2
v_call: TRBV27
cdr3_aa: CASSPPRGNGYTF
cdr3_nt: TGTGCCAGCAGTCCTCCCCGTGGGAATGGCTACACCTTC

d_call: TRBD1
clone_size: many
j_call: TRBJ2-7
v_call: TRBV11-1
cdr3_aa: CASSAGQAYEQYF
cdr3_nt: TGTGCCAGCAGCGCAGGACAGGCCTACGAGCAGTACTTC

d_call: TRBD1
clone_size: few
j_call: TRBJ2-1
v_call: TRBV5-1
cdr3_aa: CASSLGGQGQYNEQFF
cdr3_nt: TGCGCCAGCAGCTTGGGGGGACAGGGCCAATACAATGAGCAGTTCTTC

d_call: -
clone_size: many
j_call: TRBJ2-1
v_call: TRBV10-3
cdr3_aa: CAITSRGREQFF
cdr3_nt: TGTGCCATCACTTCCCGGGGACGAGAGCAGTTCTTC

d_call: TRBD2
clone_size: many
j_call: TRBJ2-1
v_call: TRBV12-3/TRBV12-4
cdr3_aa: CASTFPLAGGVHEQFF
cdr3_nt: TGTGCCAGCACCTTTCCCCTAGCGGGCGGGGTGCATGAGCAGTTCTTC

d_call: -
clone_size: many
j_call: TRBJ2-4
v_call: TRBV7-9
cdr3_aa: CASSNLPKAKNIQYF
cdr3_nt: TGTGCCAGCAGCAACTTACCCAAGGCCAAAAACATTCAGTACTTC

d_call: TRBD1
clone_size: once
j_call: TRBJ2-5
v_call: TRBV20-1
cdr3_aa: CSASDSRNPGTGGETQYF
cdr3_nt: TGCAGTGCTAGTGATTCCCGAAACCCCGGGACAGGGGGGGAGACCCAGTACTTC

d_call: -
clone_size: -
j_call: TRBJ1-2
v_call: TRBV3-1
cdr3_aa: CASSQDYRAGYTF
cdr3_nt: TGTGCCAGCAGCCAAGATTACAGGGCCGGCTACACCTTC

d_call: -
clone_size: -
j_call: TRBJ2-5
v_call: TRBV5-4
cdr3_aa: CASSYWTGETQYF
cdr3_nt: TGTGCCAGCAGCTACTGGACGGGAGAGACCCAGTACTTC

d_call: -
clone_size: -
j_call: TRBJ2-1
v_call: TRBV28
cdr3_aa: CAGGRGASYNEQFF
cdr3_nt: TGTGCCGGGGGTCGGGGGGCCTCCTACAATGAGCAGTTCTTC

d_call: -
clone_size: -
j_call: TRBJ2-1
v_call: TRBV9
cdr3_aa: CASSVLDNEQFF
cdr3_nt: TGTGCCAGCAGCGTACTGGACAATGAGCAGTTCTTC

d_call: TRBD1
clone_size: -
j_call: TRBJ1-3
v_call: TRBV9
cdr3_aa: CASSVLGQAGNTIYF
cdr3_nt: TGTGCCAGCAGCGTACTCGGACAGGCTGGAAACACCATATATTTT

d_call: TRBD1
clone_size: few
j_call: TRBJ1-2
v_call: TRBV4-3
cdr3_aa: CASSQGQGALLYGYTF
cdr3_nt: TGCGCCAGCAGCCAAGGACAGGGGGCACTACTCTATGGCTACACCTTC

d_call: -
clone_size: -
j_call: TRBJ2-1
v_call: TRBV30
cdr3_aa: CAFQGDLYNEQFF
cdr3_nt: TGTGCCTTCCAAGGCGACTTATACAATGAGCAGTTCTTC

d_call: -
clone_size: -
j_call: TRBJ2-2
v_call: TRBV20-1
cdr3_aa: CSARIPSRNTGELFF
cdr3_nt: TGCAGTGCTAGAATCCCTAGCAGGAACACCGGGGAGCTGTTTTTT

d_call: -
clone_size: many
j_call: TRBJ1-5
v_call: TRBV5-5
cdr3_aa: CASSTSPGTQYSNQPQHF
cdr3_nt: TGTGCCAGCAGCACGTCTCCCGGGACACAATATAGCAATCAGCCCCAGCATTTT

d_call: TRBD2
clone_size: many
j_call: TRBJ2-2
v_call: TRBV7-3
cdr3_aa: CASSLSLAGVTNTGELFF
cdr3_nt: TGTGCCAGCAGCTTATCCCTAGCGGGGGTTACGAACACCGGGGAGCTGTTTTTT

d_call: -
clone_size: -
j_call: TRBJ2-7
v_call: TRBV20-1
cdr3_aa: CSVSTGSYEQYF
cdr3_nt: TGCAGTGTCTCCACAGGGTCCTACGAGCAGTACTTC

d_call: -
clone_size: -
j_call: TRBJ2-2
v_call: TRBV18
cdr3_aa: CASSPTIGSVRRTGELFF
cdr3_nt: TGTGCCAGCTCACCGACTATTGGTAGCGTCCGACGCACCGGGGAGCTGTTTTTT

d_call: TRBD2
clone_size: few
j_call: TRBJ2-1
v_call: TRBV4-3
cdr3_aa: CASSQGSASGKDEEFF
cdr3_nt: TGCGCCAGCAGCCAAGGAAGCGCTAGCGGGAAAGACGAGGAGTTCTTC

d_call: TRBD2
clone_size: many
j_call: TRBJ2-3
v_call: TRBV3-1
cdr3_aa: CASSPLAGGRSDTQYF
cdr3_nt: TGTGCCAGCAGCCCTCTAGCGGGGGGGCGTTCAGATACGCAGTATTTT

d_call: -
clone_size: once
j_call: TRBJ2-7
v_call: TRBV29-1
cdr3_aa: CSANLGWDSYEQYF
cdr3_nt: TGCAGCGCTAATTTGGGGTGGGACTCCTACGAGCAGTACTTC

d_call: -
clone_size: -
j_call: TRBJ2-7
v_call: TRBV18
cdr3_aa: CASSPVRSYEQYF
cdr3_nt: TGTGCCAGCTCACCAGTTAGATCCTACGAGCAGTACTTC

d_call: -
clone_size: many
j_call: TRBJ2-1
v_call: TRBV15
cdr3_aa: CATSRVRDLAEQFF
cdr3_nt: TGTGCCACCAGCAGAGTGCGGGATCTGGCGGAGCAGTTCTTC

d_call: -
clone_size: many
j_call: TRBJ2-5
v_call: TRBV20-1
cdr3_aa: CSARRWAAQETQYF
cdr3_nt: TGCAGTGCTAGACGATGGGCGGCGCAAGAGACCCAGTACTTC

d_call: -
clone_size: once
j_call: TRBJ2-6
v_call: TRBV10-3
cdr3_aa: CAISETGSGANVLTF
cdr3_nt: TGTGCCATCAGTGAGACAGGGTCAGGGGCCAACGTCCTGACTTTC

d_call: -
clone_size: many
j_call: TRBJ2-4
v_call: TRBV12-3/TRBV12-4
cdr3_aa: CASSSTVVDRGKNIQYF
cdr3_nt: TGTGCCAGCAGTTCCACAGTCGTCGATCGAGGCAAAAACATTCAGTACTTC

d_call: -
clone_size: many
j_call: TRBJ1-1
v_call: TRBV30
cdr3_aa: CAGDIGTEAFF
cdr3_nt: TGTGCCGGTGACATAGGCACTGAAGCTTTCTTT

d_call: -
clone_size: -
j_call: TRBJ1-1
v_call: TRBV5-1
cdr3_aa: CASSLSQELNTEAFF
cdr3_nt: TGCGCCAGCAGCTTGAGTCAGGAGCTCAACACTGAAGCTTTCTTT

d_call: -
clone_size: -
j_call: TRBJ1-1
v_call: TRBV7-2
cdr3_aa: CASSLVLGLSTEAFF
cdr3_nt: TGTGCCAGCAGCTTAGTGCTGGGCTTGAGCACTGAAGCTTTCTTT

d_call: -
clone_size: many
j_call: TRBJ2-3
v_call: TRBV10-3
cdr3_aa: CATVARDIRTDTQYF
cdr3_nt: TGTGCCACGGTAGCCCGGGACATCCGCACAGATACGCAGTATTTT

d_call: -
clone_size: many
j_call: TRBJ2-7
v_call: TRBV27
cdr3_aa: CASSLFPRGAGEQYF
cdr3_nt: TGTGCCAGCAGTTTATTTCCCCGGGGGGCGGGCGAGCAGTACTTC

d_call: -
clone_size: many
j_call: TRBJ1-4
v_call: TRBV2
cdr3_aa: CASSELGELGEKLFF
cdr3_nt: TGTGCCAGCAGTGAACTAGGGGAGTTGGGAGAAAAACTGTTTTTT